This T cell receptor (beta chain) is from a study of T-cell reconstitution after alpha-beta-depleted transplantation in children (dated by TCRdb to 2016 to 2017). Regarding the research as a whole: Using TCR repertoire profiling, the study followed T-cell immune reconstitution in a quantitative way in children after TCRalphabeta/CD19-depleted allogeneic hematopoietic cell transplantation.

Paper-wide results and their limitations: In some patients, the high TCRbeta diversity seen at day 60 was put down to recipient T cells and intrathymic progenitors that had survived conditioning. Hyperexpanded clone frequencies declined over subsequent months; after one year, T-cell counts and TCRbeta diversity were mostly attributed to newly produced T cells. The apparently early recovery of alphabetaT-cell counts about two months after transplant reportedly depended on only several hundred rapidly expanded clones that came from non-depleted graft cells.

From the cysteine up to the phenylalanine, the CDR3 has a length of 19 residues. Only the CDR3 region is kept as DNA, spanning 57 bases read in frame from base 1. The junction carries 24 bases between V and J, which are trimmed by 6 bases and 0 bases respectively. CDR1 and CDR2 (MNHEY, SMNVEV) derive from the germline V gene (reference sequence). The sample's treatment or condition label, in plain terms: allogeneic hematopoietic cell transplantation with graft depleted of TCRalphabeta T cells and CD19 B cells. TCRalphabeta/CD19-depleted allogeneic hematopoietic cell grafts were given to the transplant recipients, all of whom were children. To prepare the library, PCR was applied. The sample was run on an Illumina HiSeq 2500. Molecular barcoding was employed in the preparation of TCR libraries, with unique molecular identifiers being used to normalize TCRbeta repertoire quantification. The public reads were quality trimmed at Q25 with fastp and then assembled into clones with MiXCR by TCRdb, keeping productive beta chains. Each record represents a unique CDR3 protein, reported with the most common genes and DNA among its rows. The sample table holds about 200,000 distinct CDR3 sequences, of which approximately 7% were seen once. Roughly 6% of the sample rests with the top ten.

This clonotype was recorded many times. The target of this receptor is not known. Within one base of it there is no much larger clone, and no base qualities were kept. The receptor chain draws on TRBV27 and TRBJ1-3; no D gene call is confident. The receptor was isolated from a boy aged 2 to 10 with acute lymphoblastic leukemia, due to receive a stem cell transplant. Sequencing was performed on PBMCs, taken before TCRalphabeta/CD19-depleted stem cell transplant. The CDR3 reads as follows: CASSPKGVVGTISGNTIYF. The DNA sequence is TGTGCCAGCAGCCCGAAGGGAGTGGTCGGAACCATCTCTGGAAACACCATATATTTT.